A single sample is the source of the 6 T cell receptor beta chains below, sequenced in a study of lymphopenia after photon versus proton radiotherapy. Only in-frame clones appear in the TCRdb table, and some are missing; sequencing was by immunoSEQ multiplex PCR. The profile covers 150,000 to 200,000 clones, with about 88% appearing a single time and about 4.7% taken by the ten largest. This specimen was peripheral blood, taken from a patient treated with photon-based radiotherapy. These receptors originate from a man aged 45 to 65 with gastric cancer.

The chain uses TRBV20-1 and TRBJ2-1; 8 bases match TRBD1. Losses at the gene ends were 1 base for V and 16 bases for J; bases not matched to a gene: 6. The CDR3 length is 11 residues. CDR1 and CDR2 from the germline V gene are DFQATT and SNEGSKA (reference sequence). As DNA, the CDR3 is TGCAGTGCTAGAGCCGGGACAGGAGCCTTCTTC. It encodes CSARAGTGAFF.

The chain employs TRBV4-1 and TRBJ2-1; no firm D call. The ends were cut back, 1 base at V and 9 bases at J, with 10 bases in the middle. The CDR3 extends over 13 amino acids. Germline V CDR1 and CDR2: MGHRA, YSYEKL. The CDR3, as DNA: TGCGCCAGCAGCCAAGGTCTGGGGTCTGAGCAGTTCTTC. Translating it yields CASSQGLGSEQFF.

This chain uses TRBV6-6 with TRBJ1-5, with 7 bases that match TRBD1. Trimming at V came to 4 bases and at J to 7 bases, leaving 10 bases not matched to a gene. Germline V lookup: CDR1 MNHNY, CDR2 SVGAGI (reference sequence). This CDR3 comprises 15 residues. CDR3 region: CASSWYRDSEQPQHF. The DNA of the CDR3 is TGTGCCAGCAGTTGGTACCGGGACAGTGAGCAGCCCCAGCATTTT.

The V gene is TRBV5-6, the J gene TRBJ2-7; no reliable D call. Trimming stripped 1 base from V and 2 bases from J, with 13 bases between. The CDR3 consists of 15 residues. Germline assignment: CDR1 SGHDT and CDR2 YYEEEE. CDR3 protein: CASSLKGGPTYEQYF. CDR3 DNA sequence: TGTGCCAGCAGCTTGAAAGGCGGACCCACCTACGAGCAGTACTTC.

In its sample, this clone was seen once. The J gene is TRBJ2-1, the V gene TRBV5-5; 11 positions agree with TRBD2. CDR3 size: 20 residues. The germline V gene encodes CDR1 SGHKS and CDR2 YYEKEE (reference sequence). The ends lost 4 bases at V and 5 bases at J; junction bases unmatched: 20. CDR3 protein: CASSPIRVSGRAGRDNEQFF. The CDR3 nucleotides are TGTGCCAGCAGCCCTATTAGGGTTAGCGGGAGGGCTGGACGGGACAATGAGCAGTTCTTC.

The rearrangement links TRBV12-5 to TRBJ2-1; 9 nucleotides line up with TRBD2. The CDR3 is 17 amino acids. Germline V gene data show CDR1 as LGHNT and CDR2 as FRNRAP. The V segment lost 1 base and the J segment 1 base; nucleotides outside the gene matches: 5. This CDR3 reads CASGLGIAGASYNEQFF. As DNA, the CDR3 is TGTGCTAGTGGTTTGGGAATAGCGGGAGCTTCCTACAATGAGCAGTTCTTC.